Below are 10 T cell receptor beta chains sequenced from a single sample in a study of identical twins. TCRdb recomputed calls from the 5' RACE reads with MiXCR, one row per CDR3 protein. The sample has more than 1.5 million distinct CDR3 sequences, less than 35% seen once. Sequencing was done on a sample of cord blood. The source of these receptors is a newborn girl in good health.

This clonotype was picked up a small number of times. Here the CDR3 reads CASGPGTRRSPLHF. CDR3 DNA: TGTGCCAGCGGACCCGGGACACGCCGGTCACCCCTCCACTTT. The V call is TRBV2, the J call TRBJ1-6; D is perhaps TRBD1 (6 bases). The V end was cut by 8 bases, the J end by 10 bases, with 18 bases between. The germline V gene has CDR1 SNHLY and CDR2 FYNNEI. The CDR3 has 14 amino acids.

This clonotype was seen a single time. The chain has TRBV20-1 and TRBJ1-2; D is possibly TRBD1 (6 bases). The CDR3 runs 13 residues. Germline-derived CDR1 and CDR2 are DFQATT and SNEGSKA (reference sequence). The V and J ends lost 4 bases and 3 bases respectively, with 12 bases between them. This CDR3 is CSATLRQDYGYTF. CDR3 nucleotide sequence: TGCAGTGCTACCCTTCGACAGGACTATGGCTACACCTTC.

The chain employs TRBV20-1 and TRBJ2-5, with no clear D. CDR3 length: 13 residues. Germline loops: CDR1 DFQATT, CDR2 SNEGSKA (reference sequence). Trimming removed 0 bases from V and 6 bases from J, with 11 bases in between. For the CDR3, the DNA is TGCAGTGCTAGAGATCCCCTCATTAAGACCCAGTACTTC. It specifies CSARDPLIKTQYF.

The V gene is TRBV7-6, the J gene TRBJ1-4; 7 bases are shared with TRBD1. J was trimmed by 3 bases and V by 5 bases; bases with no gene match: 6. Looked up from germline, CDR1 is SGHVS and CDR2 is FNYEAQ. The CDR3 length is 15 residues. This CDR3 reads CASSRRQGPNEKLFF. CDR3 DNA: TGTGCCAGCAGCCGGAGACAGGGACCTAATGAAAAACTGTTTTTT.

V usage is TRBV24-1 and J usage is TRBJ2-3; 7 positions match TRBD1. The CDR3 is 16 residues long. Germline CDR1 reads KGHDR; CDR2 reads SFDVKD. The junction had 8 bases not matched to a gene; V was cut back by 1 base and J by 5 bases. The CDR3 protein is CATSDFEGARGDTQYF. In DNA, the CDR3 is TGTGCCACCAGTGATTTTGAGGGGGCTCGGGGAGATACGCAGTATTTT.

This clonotype came up a few times. This chain uses TRBV7-2 with TRBJ2-1; D gene unclear. Trimming took 2 bases from V and 3 from J, leaving 8 bases between them. Germline CDR1 and CDR2: SGHTA and FQGNSA. This CDR3 has 14 residues. The DNA of the CDR3 is TGTGCCAGCAGCTTATCCACTTTCTACAATGAGCAGTTCTTC. The encoded protein is CASSLSTFYNEQFF.

A few counts support this clonotype. This sequence joins TRBV7-2 and TRBJ2-1, with TRBD2 matching over 7 bases. The germline V gene encodes CDR1 SGHTA and CDR2 FQGNSA. Losses at the gene ends were 5 bases for V and 7 bases for J; bases not matched to a gene: 8. The CDR3 covers 14 residues. CDR3 protein: CASSPWTSRNEQFF. The CDR3 bases are TGTGCCAGCAGCCCCTGGACTAGTCGGAATGAGCAGTTCTTC.

The chain carries TRBV29-1 and TRBJ2-3, with TRBD1 matching over 10 bases. Germline assignment: CDR1 SQVTM and CDR2 ANQGSEA. The CDR3 consists of 14 residues. J gave up 4 bases and V 4 bases, and 5 bases lay outside the gene matches. The CDR3 spells CSVAGTGEADTQYF. For the CDR3, the DNA is TGCAGCGTTGCCGGGACAGGGGAGGCAGATACGCAGTATTTT.

The table lists this clonotype with many counts. CDR3 region: CASSSRLKTYEQYF. The CDR3 nucleotides read TGTGCCAGCAGCTCCAGACTAAAAACCTACGAGCAGTACTTC. This chain uses TRBV2 with TRBJ2-7; perhaps TRBD2 as D (5 bases). V was trimmed by 6 bases and J by 2 bases, leaving 14 bases between them. From germline, CDR1 is SNHLY and CDR2 FYNNEI. This CDR3 comprises 14 residues. The full variable domain, its missing parts supplied by reference TRBV2 and TRBJ2-7, is EPEVTQTPSHQVTQMGQEVILRCVPISNHLYFYWYRQILGQKVEFLVSFYNNEISEKSEIFDDQFSVERPDGSNFTLKIRSTKLEDSAMYFCASSSRLKTYEQYFGPGTRLTVT.

This chain joins TRBV15 and TRBJ2-1, with 8 nucleotides matching TRBD1. The J segment lost 6 bases and the V segment lost 0 bases, leaving 4 bases of the junction unmatched. Germline CDR1 is LNHNV and CDR2 is YYDKDF (reference sequence). CDR3 length equals 15 residues. CDR3 DNA: TGTGCCACCAGCAGAGATCCACAGGGGGTCAATGAGCAGTTCTTC. Amino acids: CATSRDPQGVNEQFF.